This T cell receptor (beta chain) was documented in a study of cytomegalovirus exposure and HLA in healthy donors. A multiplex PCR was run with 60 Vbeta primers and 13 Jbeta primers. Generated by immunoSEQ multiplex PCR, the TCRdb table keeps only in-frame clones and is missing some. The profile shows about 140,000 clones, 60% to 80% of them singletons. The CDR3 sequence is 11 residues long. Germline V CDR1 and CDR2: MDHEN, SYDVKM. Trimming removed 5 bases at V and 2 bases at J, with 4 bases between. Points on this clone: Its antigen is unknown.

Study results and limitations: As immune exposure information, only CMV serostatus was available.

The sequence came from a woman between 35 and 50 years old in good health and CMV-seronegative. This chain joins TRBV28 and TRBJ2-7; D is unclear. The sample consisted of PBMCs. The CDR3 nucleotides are TGTGCCAGCAGTCTTGCCTACGAGCAGTACTTC. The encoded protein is CASSLAYEQYF.